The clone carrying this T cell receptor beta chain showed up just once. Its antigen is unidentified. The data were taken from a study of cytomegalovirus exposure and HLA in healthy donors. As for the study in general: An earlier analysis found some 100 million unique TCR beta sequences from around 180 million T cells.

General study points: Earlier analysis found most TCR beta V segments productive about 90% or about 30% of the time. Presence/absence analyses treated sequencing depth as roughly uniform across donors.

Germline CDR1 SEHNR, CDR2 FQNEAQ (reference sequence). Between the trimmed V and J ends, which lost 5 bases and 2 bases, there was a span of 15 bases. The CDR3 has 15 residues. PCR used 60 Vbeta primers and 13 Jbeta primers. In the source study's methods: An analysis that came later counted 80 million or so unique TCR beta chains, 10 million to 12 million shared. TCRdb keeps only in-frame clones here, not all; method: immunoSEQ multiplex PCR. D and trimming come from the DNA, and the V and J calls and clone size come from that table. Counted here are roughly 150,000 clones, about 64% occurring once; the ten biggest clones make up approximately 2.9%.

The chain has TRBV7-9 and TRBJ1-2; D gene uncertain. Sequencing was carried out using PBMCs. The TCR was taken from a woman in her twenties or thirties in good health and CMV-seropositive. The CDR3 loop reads CASSPPGKSNYGYTF. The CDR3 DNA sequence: TGTGCCAGCAGCCCACCCGGGAAATCCAACTATGGCTACACCTTC.